Below are 27 T cell receptor beta chains sequenced from a single sample in a study of blood T cell repertoires in COVID-19. This table comes from immunoSEQ multiplex PCR, and its TCRdb copy is limited to in-frame clones, with some not included. The profile shows approximately 240,000 clones, approximately 79% of them singletons. Material: peripheral blood. All receptors derive from a middle-aged woman with active or convalescent COVID-19.

The CDR3 region has the DNA TGCGCCAGCAGCCTGACAGGGGACTATTCACCCCTCCACTTT. It is translated as CASSLTGDYSPLHF. The J gene is TRBJ1-6, the V gene TRBV5-1, with 8 bases aligning to TRBD1. Per germline, CDR1 SGHRS and CDR2 YFSETQ. V gave up 4 bases and J gave up 8 bases; unmatched junction bases: 5. CDR3 length: 14 residues. Variable domain in full (rest from reference TRBV5-1 and TRBJ1-6): KAGVTQTPRYLIKTRGQQVTLSCSPISGHRSVSWYQQTPGQGLQFLFEYFSETQRNKGNFPGRFSGRQFSNSRSEMNVSTLELGDSALYLCASSLTGDYSPLHFGNGTRLTVT.

The rearrangement links TRBV12-3 or TRBV12-4 to TRBJ2-7, with 7 bases fitting TRBD1. This CDR3 contains 12 residues. V gave up 10 bases and J gave up 6 bases; unmatched junction bases: 9. As DNA, the CDR3 is TGTGCCACCAGCCCCACAGGGGTCGAGCAGTACGTC. Its protein product is CATSPTGVEQYV.

This clone was seen a single time. This rearrangement joins TRBV12-3 or TRBV12-4 to TRBJ1-1; TRBD1 agrees at 7 bases. This CDR3 is 13 amino acids long. V lost 6 bases, J lost 4 bases, and 5 bases stayed unmatched. Here the CDR3 DNA reads TGTGCCAGCAGCACCGGGACAGCCACTGAAGCTTTCTTT. It is translated as CASSTGTATEAFF.

V gene TRBV28 combines with J gene TRBJ1-2, with a weak D call TRBD1 (5 bases). Trimming cost V 6 bases and J 8 bases, with 22 bases left between them. CDR1 and CDR2 (germline): MDHEN, SYDVKM. The CDR3 runs to 15 residues. The CDR3 DNA sequence: TGTGCCAGCAGCCGCCCTGTCGTTCCAGGGTACGGCTACACCTTC. It translates to CASSRPVVPGYGYTF.

The rearrangement links TRBV9 to TRBJ1-4; 8 bases agree with TRBD1. V dropped 3 bases and J dropped 4; count of bases not matched to a gene: 2. CDR1 and CDR2 (germline): SGDLS, YYNGEE. The length of the CDR3 is 14 residues. The CDR3 DNA reads as TGTGCCAGCAGCGATGGACAGGGTAATGAAAAACTGTTTTTT. Translating gives CASSDGQGNEKLFF.

The chain employs TRBV6-5 and TRBJ2-3; 8 bases line up with TRBD1. The J segment lost 3 bases and the V segment lost 6 bases, leaving 8 bases of the junction unmatched. CDR1 and CDR2 (germline): MNHEY, SVGAGI. The CDR3 has 15 residues. CDR3 nucleotides: TGTGCCAGCAGCAGCGACAGGGGCTGGACAGATACGCAGTATTTT. This gives the protein CASSSDRGWTDTQYF.

This chain connects TRBV29-1 to TRBJ2-3, with D possibly matching TRBD2 (6 bases). CDR3 length: 11 residues. V lost 3 bases, J lost 9 bases, and 10 bases lay in between. Germline V lookup: CDR1 SQVTM, CDR2 ANQGSEA. This CDR3 reads CSVEDRGTQYF. CDR3 nucleotides: TGCAGCGTTGAGGACCGGGGGACGCAGTATTTT.

This chain connects TRBV6-4 to TRBJ2-3; TRBD1 aligns across 10 bases. CDR3 length: 15 residues. Germline lookup yields CDR1 MRHNA and CDR2 SNTAGT. V lost 3 bases to trimming and J lost 1 base; unmatched junction nucleotides: 1. Here the CDR3 reads CASSEGTGGTDTQYF. The CDR3 nucleotides are TGTGCCAGCAGTGAAGGGACAGGGGGCACAGATACGCAGTATTTT.

The rearrangement links TRBV5-1 to TRBJ1-1; D might be TRBD1 (5 bases). The V and J ends lost 0 bases and 7 bases respectively, with 13 bases between them. Germline V CDR1 and CDR2: SGHRS, YFSETQ. The CDR3 sequence is 14 residues long. DNA of the CDR3: TGCGCCAGCAGCTTGGACAGGCAAGAAGGTGAAGCTTTCTTT. Its translation is CASSLDRQEGEAFF.

This chain connects TRBV19 to TRBJ1-2, with TRBD1 matching over 8 bases. The CDR3 is 13 residues long. Trimming removed 5 bases from V and 4 bases from J; junction bases left unmatched: 3. Germline CDR1 and CDR2: LNHDA and SQIVND (reference sequence). The DNA for the CDR3 is TGTGCCAGTAGTGGAGGACAGGGCTATGGCTACACCTTC. Translation gives CASSGGQGYGYTF.

V usage is TRBV19 and J usage is TRBJ2-1; 10 nucleotides agree with TRBD2. The CDR3 consists of 16 residues. CDR1 is LNHDA, CDR2 SQIVND, per germline (reference sequence). V was pared by 5 bases and J by 2 bases, with 6 bases of the junction left unmatched. The CDR3 region has the DNA TGTGCCAGTAGTCCCCGACTAGCGGGTACCTACAATGAGCAGTTCTTC. It specifies CASSPRLAGTYNEQFF.

The rearrangement joins TRBV7-6 to TRBJ2-3; a weak D match, TRBD2 (7 bases). The length of the CDR3 is 14 residues. Per the germline V gene, CDR1 is SGHVS and CDR2 is FNYEAQ. V lost 6 bases and J 2 bases, leaving 12 bases between the germline ends. The CDR3 is CASRRGPHTDTQYF. For the CDR3, the DNA is TGTGCCAGCAGGCGGGGGCCCCACACAGATACGCAGTATTTT.

This rearrangement joins TRBV2 to TRBJ1-6; D may be TRBD1 (6 bases). CDR3 length equals 16 residues. Germline V gene data show CDR1 as SNHLY and CDR2 as FYNNEI. V was clipped by 8 bases and J by 0 bases, with 14 bases between them. This CDR3 reads CASQGPTSSYNSPLHF. The CDR3 bases are TGTGCCAGCCAGGGGCCCACGAGCTCCTATAATTCACCCCTCCACTTT.

This chain joins TRBV28 and TRBJ1-1; D is undetermined. Per the germline V gene, CDR1 is MDHEN and CDR2 is SYDVKM. The V and J ends lost 6 bases and 5 bases respectively, with 13 bases between them. The CDR3 covers 13 residues. The CDR3 here is CASRWEARTEAFF. DNA for the CDR3: TGTGCCAGCAGGTGGGAGGCGCGGACTGAAGCTTTCTTT.

This chain links TRBV6-5 with TRBJ1-1; D perhaps matches TRBD1 (6 bases). In germline, CDR1 is MNHEY, CDR2 SVGAGI. V dropped 2 bases and J dropped 8 bases, with 12 bases sitting between them. There are 13 residues in the CDR3. CDR3 coding DNA: TGTGCCAGCAGTTACACCACAGGGCCCGAAGCTTTCTTT. This codes for CASSYTTGPEAFF.

The J gene is TRBJ2-1, the V gene TRBV28, with 7 bases matching TRBD1. The CDR3 is 14 amino acids. Losses at the gene ends were 4 bases for V and 8 bases for J; bases not matched to a gene: 8. Germline CDR1 is MDHEN and CDR2 is SYDVKM. The CDR3 protein is CASSSRQGGDEQFF. For the CDR3, the DNA is TGTGCCAGCAGTTCCCGACAGGGTGGGGATGAGCAGTTCTTC.

This clone was seen once. Compared with germline, one end of the junction differs, possibly owing to a read error. J is TRBJ1-1 and V is TRBV3-1 (or the pseudogene TRBV3-2); D is ambiguous. CDR3 size: 11 residues. Germline values: CDR1 LGHDT, CDR2 YNNKEL (reference sequence). As DNA, the CDR3 is TGTGCCAGCAGCCAAGAAGGAGTCCAGCTCTTT. Its translation: CASSQEGVQLF.

The V and J genes are TRBV5-1 and TRBJ1-1; D is uncertain. Trimming took 2 bases from V and 0 from J, leaving 8 bases between them. CDR1 and CDR2 (germline): SGHRS, YFSETQ. The CDR3 has 14 residues. CDR3 amino acids: CASSLQSLNTEAFF. The CDR3 nucleotides read TGCGCCAGCAGCTTACAGAGCCTGAACACTGAAGCTTTCTTT.

V gene TRBV13 combines with J gene TRBJ1-1, with 9 bases aligning to TRBD1. This CDR3 is built from 15 residues. Germline CDR1 and CDR2: PRHDT and FYEKMQ (reference sequence). The V segment lost 5 bases and the J segment 5 bases; nucleotides outside the gene matches: 9. CDR3 DNA: TGTGCCAGCAGCCTCATTGGGACAGGGAGGACTGAAGCTTTCTTT. This sequence encodes CASSLIGTGRTEAFF.

This clone was observed a single time. The CDR3 is CASGKLKRETQYF. The CDR3 DNA follows: TGTGCCAGCGGGAAGTTAAAGCGGGAGACCCAGTACTTC. The gene calls are TRBV2 and TRBJ2-5, with D possibly TRBD2 on 5 matching bases. Trimming removed 8 bases at V and 5 bases at J, with 15 bases between. The CDR3 is made up of 13 amino acids. Germline V gene lookup returns CDR1 SNHLY and CDR2 FYNNEI.

This clone was detected ten times or more. The chain has TRBV7-2 and TRBJ2-1; 10 nucleotides match TRBD2. The CDR3 runs 17 residues. Germline loops: CDR1 SGHTA, CDR2 FQGNSA. Trimming at V came to 3 bases and at J to 2 bases, leaving 7 bases not matched to a gene. The CDR3 protein is CASSFGLAGDPYNEQFF. Here the CDR3 DNA reads TGTGCCAGCAGCTTCGGGCTAGCGGGGGACCCCTACAATGAGCAGTTCTTC.

This clone was recorded many times. The sample carries other DNA sequences with the same CDR3. The V call is TRBV7-9, the J call TRBJ2-3; 7 positions match TRBD2. The germline V gene has CDR1 SEHNR and CDR2 FQNEAQ (reference sequence). The junction had 6 bases not matched to a gene; V was cut back by 0 bases and J by 3 bases. The CDR3 runs 16 residues. CDR3 loop: CASSLAISGWTDTQYF. In DNA, the CDR3 is TGTGCCAGCAGCTTAGCGATTAGCGGGTGGACAGATACGCAGTATTTT.

The chain couples TRBV12-3 or TRBV12-4 to TRBJ2-1, with a weak D call TRBD1 (6 bases). V lost 5 bases to trimming and J lost 7 bases, with 9 bases between them. The CDR3 consists of 12 residues. The DNA of the CDR3 is TGTGCCAGCAGTAGAAGGGGGAATGAGCAGTTCTTC. This gives the protein CASSRRGNEQFF.

The CDR3 region is CASSYGTGMNTEAFF. CDR3 sequence (DNA): TGTGCCAGCAGCTACGGGACAGGGATGAACACTGAAGCTTTCTTT. This chain joins TRBV7-9 and TRBJ1-1; the match to TRBD1 covers 9 bases. Germline CDR1 reads SEHNR; CDR2 reads FQNEAQ (reference sequence). The CDR3 has 15 residues. Trimming removed 4 bases from V and 0 bases from J; junction bases left unmatched: 3.

The V call is TRBV21-1, the J call TRBJ1-1; the table's D call, TRBD1, was not checked against the DNA. TRBV21-1 is termed a pseudogene. The CDR3 loop spans 16 amino acids. CDR3 nucleotides: TGTGCCAGCAACTCCGGGACAGGGGGCCGCGTGACTGAAGCTTTCTTT. It translates to CASNSGTGGRVTEAFF.

V usage is TRBV11-2 and J usage is TRBJ1-5; D is uncertain. The CDR3 length is 15 residues. Trimming left V 5 bases short and J 2 bases short, with 13 bases between. Per germline, CDR1 SGHAT and CDR2 FQNNGV. The CDR3 is CASSAREERNQPQHF. In DNA, the CDR3 is TGTGCCAGCAGCGCGCGGGAGGAGCGCAATCAGCCCCAGCATTTT.

This chain uses TRBV11-2 with TRBJ1-2, with 7 bases matching TRBD1. With 3 bases clipped from V and 7 bases from J, the junction kept 5 bases outside the gene matches. This CDR3 has 13 amino acids. Germline assignment: CDR1 SGHAT and CDR2 FQNNGV. For the CDR3, the DNA is TGTGCCAGCAGCTTTGTCCAGGGGGGTGGCTACACCTTC. It translates to CASSFVQGGGYTF. The variable domain in full, with the rest retrieved from reference TRBV11-2 and TRBJ1-2, is EAGVAQSPRYKIIEKRQSVAFWCNPISGHATLYWYQQILGQGPKLLIQFQNNGVVDDSQLPKDRFSAERLKGVDSTLKIQPAKLEDSAVYLCASSFVQGGGYTFGSGTRLTVV.